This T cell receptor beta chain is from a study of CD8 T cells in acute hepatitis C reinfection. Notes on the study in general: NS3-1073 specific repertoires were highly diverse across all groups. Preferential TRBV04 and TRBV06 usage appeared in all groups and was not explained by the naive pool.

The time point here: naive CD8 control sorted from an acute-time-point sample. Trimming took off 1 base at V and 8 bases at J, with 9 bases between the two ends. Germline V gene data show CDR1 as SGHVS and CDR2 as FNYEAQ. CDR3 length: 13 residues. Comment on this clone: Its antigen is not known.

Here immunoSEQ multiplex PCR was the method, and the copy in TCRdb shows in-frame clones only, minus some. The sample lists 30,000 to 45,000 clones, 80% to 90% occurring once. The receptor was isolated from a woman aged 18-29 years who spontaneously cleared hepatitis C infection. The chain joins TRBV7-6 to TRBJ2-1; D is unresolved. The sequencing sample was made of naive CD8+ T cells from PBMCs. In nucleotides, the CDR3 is TGTGCCAGCAGCTTAGGGTCCTTCGATGAGCAGTTCTTC. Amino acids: CASSLGSFDEQFF.